This entry lists 5 T cell receptor beta chains sequenced from one sample in a study of cytomegalovirus exposure and HLA in healthy donors. PCR was performed using 60 Vbeta and 13 Jbeta primers. Sequencing used immunoSEQ multiplex PCR; TCRdb keeps in-frame clones, though not all of them. Among over 60,000 clones listed, roughly 75% were seen once. The source material was PBMCs. These receptors were collected from a woman between 25 and 40 years old in good health and CMV-seronegative.

The J gene is TRBJ2-7, the V gene TRBV7-9; TRBD1 aligns across 7 bases. CDR3 length equals 16 residues. V shed 4 bases and J 0 bases; nucleotides not matched to a gene: 9. CDR1 is SEHNR and CDR2 is FQNEAQ in the germline V gene (reference sequence). CDR3 nucleotide sequence: TGTGCCAGCAGCTCTTACCGGGACAGAGACTCCTACGAGCAGTACTTC. Amino acid sequence: CASSSYRDRDSYEQYF. Drawing the rest from reference TRBV7-9 and TRBJ2-7, the complete variable domain is DTGVSQNPRHKITKRGQNVTFRCDPISEHNRLYWYRQTLGQGPEFLTYFQNEAQLEKSRLLSDRFSAERPKGSFSTLEIQRTEQGDSAMYLCASSSYRDRDSYEQYFGPGTRLTVT.

For the CDR3, the DNA is TGTGCCAGCAGCTTAGCCCAGGCGGGCTACAATGAGCAGTTCTTC. Its protein product is CASSLAQAGYNEQFF. The rearrangement links TRBV11-3 to TRBJ2-1; perhaps TRBD2 as D (5 bases). Germline values: CDR1 SGHNT, CDR2 YENEEA. V lost 1 base and J 3 bases, leaving 10 bases between the germline ends. The CDR3 has 15 amino acids.

This rearrangement joins TRBV19 to TRBJ2-2; the match to TRBD2 covers 7 bases. This CDR3 region has 14 residues. V lost 3 bases and J lost 7; bases outside the gene matches: 5. From germline, CDR1 is LNHDA and CDR2 SQIVND (reference sequence). The CDR3 sequence is CASSMGRAGGELFF. The DNA for the CDR3 is TGTGCCAGTAGTATGGGGAGGGCCGGCGGGGAGCTGTTTTTT.

V usage is TRBV9 and J usage is TRBJ2-3; 7 nucleotides align to TRBD1. The V segment lost 1 base and the J segment 3 bases; nucleotides outside the gene matches: 8. This CDR3 has 16 amino acids. Germline CDR1 and CDR2: SGDLS and YYNGEE. The CDR3 here is CASSVRRQGDTDTQYF. The CDR3, as DNA: TGTGCCAGCAGCGTACGAAGGCAGGGGGATACAGATACGCAGTATTTT.

V is TRBV10-1 and J is TRBJ2-5; no firm D call. The CDR3 is made up of 14 amino acids. The V and J ends lost 0 bases and 1 base respectively, with 6 bases between them. Per the germline V gene, CDR1 is WNHNN and CDR2 is SYGVQD (reference sequence). Here the CDR3 reads CASSESPGQETQYF. CDR3 sequence (DNA): TGCGCCAGCAGTGAGTCGCCAGGCCAAGAGACCCAGTACTTC.